This entry concerns a single TCR beta chain. Germline CDR1 PRHDT, CDR2 FYEKMQ (reference sequence). Trimming cost V 2 bases and J 3 bases, with 22 bases left between them. The CDR3 consists of 19 residues. TCRdb's table, derived via immunoSEQ multiplex PCR, lists solely in-frame clones and lacks some. The table has 84,000 or so clones, roughly four fifths seen once. This entry belongs to a study of blood T cell repertoires in COVID-19. Background on the study: Collection of acute and convalescent COVID-19 samples took place in the United States, Italy and Spain. Nucleic acid was either cDNA or gDNA, and it came from T cells, B-cell-depleted T cells, or PBMCs.

This sequence originates from a woman of 80 years or more with acute or convalescent COVID-19. The V call is TRBV13, the J call TRBJ1-4; the D gene is possibly TRBD1 (6 bases). The material sequenced was peripheral blood. In DNA, the CDR3 is TGTGCCAGCAGCTTAAGGGGGACACAGGGTAGTCCGCCTAATGAAAAACTGTTTTTT. It yields the protein CASSLRGTQGSPPNEKLFF.